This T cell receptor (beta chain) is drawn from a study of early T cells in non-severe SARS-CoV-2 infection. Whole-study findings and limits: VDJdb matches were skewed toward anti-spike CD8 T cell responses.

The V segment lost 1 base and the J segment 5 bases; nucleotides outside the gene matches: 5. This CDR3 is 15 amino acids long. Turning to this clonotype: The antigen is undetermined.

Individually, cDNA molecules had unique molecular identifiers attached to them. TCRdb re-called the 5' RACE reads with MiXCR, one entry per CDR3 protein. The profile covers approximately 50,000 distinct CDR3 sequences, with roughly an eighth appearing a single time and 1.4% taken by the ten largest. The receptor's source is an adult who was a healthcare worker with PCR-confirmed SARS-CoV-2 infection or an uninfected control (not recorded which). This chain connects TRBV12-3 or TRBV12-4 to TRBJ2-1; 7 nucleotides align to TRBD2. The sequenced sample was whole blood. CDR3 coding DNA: TGTGCCAGCAGTTTAGTGGGGGGGGTCCACAATGAGCAGTTCTTC. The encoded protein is CASSLVGGVHNEQFF.